Below, 22 T cell receptor beta chains from the same sample are listed, as sequenced in a study of neurological immune-mediated disorders. TCRdb reprocessed the 5' RACE reads via MiXCR and lists one record per CDR3 protein. The table shows around 69,000 distinct CDR3 sequences, with 3.5% to 5% occurring only once. The sequencing sample was made of PBMCs. The receptors originated from a young man with multiple sclerosis.

This clonotype was counted at least ten times. This chain joins TRBV4-1 and TRBJ2-3; the D is unclear. V was trimmed by 1 base and J by 2 bases, leaving 4 bases between them. Per germline, CDR1 MGHRA and CDR2 YSYEKL. There are 13 residues in the CDR3. CDR3 residues: CASSQVSTDTQYF. CDR3 sequence (DNA): TGCGCCAGCAGCCAAGTTTCCACAGATACGCAGTATTTT.

This clonotype was observed many times. This chain joins TRBV3-1 and TRBJ2-1, with 7 bases identical to TRBD2. This CDR3 comprises 18 residues. V lost 5 bases and J lost 1; bases outside the gene matches: 14. Per germline, CDR1 LGHDT and CDR2 YNNKEL (reference sequence). The CDR3 sequence is CASSFETSLTPSYNEQFF. The CDR3 DNA reads TGTGCCAGCAGCTTCGAGACTAGCCTTACCCCTTCCTACAATGAGCAGTTCTTC.

This clonotype was seen repeatedly, ten times or more. The CDR3 DNA follows: TGTGCCAGCGGACCCCCGCGGGATAGCTATGGCTACACCTTC. It encodes CASGPPRDSYGYTF. The rearrangement joins TRBV2 to TRBJ1-2; D is unresolved. The CDR3 is 14 amino acids. Germline V gene lookup returns CDR1 SNHLY and CDR2 FYNNEI. The ends were cut back, 8 bases at V and 4 bases at J, with 17 bases in the middle.

CDR3 residues: CSVDTIGTGSQYEQYF. DNA of the CDR3: TGCAGCGTGGACACAATCGGGACAGGGAGCCAATACGAGCAGTACTTC. The gene calls are TRBV29-1 and TRBJ2-7; 9 bases agree with TRBD1. Per the germline V gene, CDR1 is SQVTM and CDR2 is ANQGSEA. This CDR3 is 16 amino acids long. V was clipped by 6 bases and J by 4 bases; unmatched bases: 16.

In this sample, this clonotype turned up many times. An end of the junction does not agree with germline; a read error may underlie this. This chain connects TRBV7-3 to TRBJ2-6; D might be TRBD1 (5 bases). The CDR3 contains 16 residues. In germline, CDR1 is SGHTA, CDR2 FQGTGA. This chain's CDR3 is CASSDQAGTGAKVLTF. The DNA of the CDR3 is TGTGCCAGCAGCGATCAGGCCGGAACTGGGGCCAAAGTCCTGACTTTC. Variable domain in full (rest from reference TRBV7-3 and TRBJ2-6): GAGVSQTPSNKVTEKGKYVELRCDPISGHTALYWYRQSLGQGPEFLIYFQGTGAADDSGLPNDRFFAVRPEGSVSTLKIQRTERGDSAVYLCASSDQAGTGAKVLTFGAGSRLTVL.

This clonotype was recorded at least ten times. V usage is TRBV7-9 and J usage is TRBJ1-1; no clear D. The CDR3 totals 15 residues. Trimming left V 2 bases short and J 2 bases short, with 12 bases between. From germline, CDR1 is SEHNR and CDR2 FQNEAQ (reference sequence). The CDR3 nucleotides are TGTGCCAGCAGCTTACTGGATCTTCATAACACTGAAGCTTTCTTT. This sequence encodes CASSLLDLHNTEAFF.

This clonotype was seen more than once but under ten times. J is TRBJ2-3 and V is TRBV6-4; possible D gene TRBD1, 6 bases. V shed 3 bases and J shed 0 bases, with 7 bases lying between them. In germline, CDR1 is MRHNA, CDR2 SNTAGT. The CDR3 spans 14 residues. CDR3 coding DNA: TGTGCCAGCAGTGAAAGGGGGAGCACAGATACGCAGTATTTT. It is translated as CASSERGSTDTQYF.

This clonotype was observed at least ten times. The J gene is TRBJ1-1, the V gene TRBV5-6, with a weak D call TRBD1 (5 bases). Trimming removed 1 base at V and 5 bases at J, with 12 bases between. The CDR3 loop spans 14 amino acids. Germline V gives CDR1 SGHDT, CDR2 YYEEEE. CDR3 region: CASSLWEGRTEAFF. The CDR3 DNA follows: TGTGCCAGCAGCTTGTGGGAGGGGCGGACTGAAGCTTTCTTT. Variable domain in full (rest from reference TRBV5-6 and TRBJ1-1): DAGVTQSPTHLIKTRGQQVTLRCSPKSGHDTVSWYQQALGQGPQFIFQYYEEEERQRGNFPDRFSGHQFPNYSSELNVNALLLGDSALYLCASSLWEGRTEAFFGQGTRLTVV.

The rearrangement links TRBV4-1 to TRBJ2-3; D might be TRBD1 (7 bases). This CDR3 region has 18 residues. V was shortened by 3 bases and J by 3 bases, with 22 bases between the two germline ends. Germline CDR1 and CDR2: MGHRA and YSYEKL. The CDR3 loop is CASSHKPSGGWLTDTQYF. The CDR3 DNA sequence: TGCGCCAGCAGCCACAAACCTTCAGGGGGGTGGCTAACAGATACGCAGTATTTT.

There are many counts of this clonotype. This chain links TRBV10-3 with TRBJ1-4; D not certain. This CDR3 region has 15 residues. Trimming pared 4 bases from V and 0 bases from J, leaving 9 bases between. Germline values: CDR1 ENHRY, CDR2 SYGVKD. The CDR3 coding sequence is TGTGCCATCAGTGTTCAGTATGCAACTAATGAAAAACTGTTTTTT. It codes for CAISVQYATNEKLFF.

This clonotype was seen repeatedly, ten times or more. V and J are TRBV5-6 and TRBJ2-3; D possibly corresponds to TRBD1 (5 bases). CDR1 is SGHDT and CDR2 is YYEEEE in the germline V gene. The length of the CDR3 is 15 residues. Trimming left V 0 bases short and J 3 bases short, with 11 bases between. CDR3 region: CASSLGQGRTDTQYF. DNA for the CDR3: TGTGCCAGCAGCTTGGGCCAGGGTAGAACAGATACGCAGTATTTT.

This clonotype was detected many times. This chain links TRBV9 with TRBJ2-7, with D perhaps matching TRBD1 or TRBD2 (5 bases each). The V and J ends lost 4 bases and 2 bases respectively, with 13 bases between them. The CDR3 length is 14 residues. In germline, CDR1 is SGDLS, CDR2 YYNGEE. This CDR3 is CASSSGRITYEQYF. DNA of the CDR3: TGTGCCAGCAGCTCGGGACGGATTACCTACGAGCAGTACTTC. Filled out from reference TRBV9 and TRBJ2-7, the complete variable domain reads DSGVTQTPKHLITATGQRVTLRCSPRSGDLSVYWYQQSLDQGLQFLIQYYNGEERAKGNILERFSAQQFPDLHSELNLSSLELGDSALYFCASSSGRITYEQYFGPGTRLTVT.

This clonotype was counted at least ten times. The chain combines TRBV4-1 with TRBJ2-1, with 7 bases aligning to TRBD1. The V segment lost 0 bases and the J segment 3 bases; nucleotides outside the gene matches: 8. Germline assignment: CDR1 MGHRA and CDR2 YSYEKL. This CDR3 region has 17 residues. The CDR3 protein is CASSQELLDRFYNEQFF. The CDR3 bases are TGCGCCAGCAGCCAAGAATTACTGGACAGGTTCTACAATGAGCAGTTCTTC.

This clonotype was observed at least ten times. The V gene is TRBV10-3, the J gene TRBJ1-1; 8 bases are shared with TRBD1. Losses at the gene ends were 3 bases for V and 1 base for J; bases not matched to a gene: 4. Germline CDR1 and CDR2: ENHRY and SYGVKD. This CDR3 is 15 amino acids long. CDR3 sequence (DNA): TGTGCCATCAGTGACCTCGGACAGGGGAACACTGAAGCTTTCTTT. Its translation: CAISDLGQGNTEAFF.

The J gene is TRBJ2-1, the V gene TRBV5-6; 7 bases map to TRBD2. The V gene's germline CDR1 is SGHDT and CDR2 YYEEEE. V was pared by 2 bases and J by 8 bases, with 1 base of the junction left unmatched. This CDR3 is built from 12 residues. CDR3 amino acids: CASSFGLDEQFF. CDR3 DNA sequence: TGTGCCAGCAGCTTCGGACTAGATGAGCAGTTCTTC.

This clonotype was counted ten times or more. This chain joins TRBV9 and TRBJ2-6, with unresolved D. CDR1 and CDR2 from the germline V gene are SGDLS and YYNGEE. CDR3 size: 18 residues. V was pared by 3 bases and J by 0 bases, with 16 bases between. CDR3 residues: CASSERTETHSGANVLTF. The CDR3 DNA reads as TGTGCCAGCAGCGAACGCACTGAAACACACTCTGGGGCCAACGTCCTGACTTTC.

As regards this clonotype: A much larger clone lies one base from this, so it may be a read error. The missing conserved phenylalanine or tryptophan at the end of this CDR3 makes a read error likely. The gene calls are TRBV24-1 and TRBJ2-6; 12 bases agree with TRBD1. CDR1 KGHDR and CDR2 SFDVKD come from the germline V gene. This CDR3 is 19 amino acids long. Trimming at V came to 1 base and at J to 2 bases, leaving 5 bases not matched to a gene. The CDR3 sequence is CATSDFRDRGLPGANVLTC. The CDR3 DNA sequence: TGTGCCACCAGTGATTTCCGGGACAGGGGGCTTCCTGGGGCCAACGTCCTGACTTGC.

This clonotype was seen only a few times. The rearrangement joins TRBV7-8 to TRBJ2-3; 7 positions agree with TRBD1. Looked up from germline, CDR1 is SGHVS and CDR2 is FQNEAQ. The CDR3 is 17 amino acids. Trimming took 0 bases from V and 5 from J; bases not matched to a gene: 11. The CDR3 DNA follows: TGTGCCAGCAGCTTAGCGATCATGGGACAGACACGAGATACGCAGTATTTT. This encodes CASSLAIMGQTRDTQYF.

This clonotype was seen only a few times. The rearrangement links TRBV5-1 to TRBJ2-2; D perhaps matches TRBD1 (6 bases). Germline lookup yields CDR1 SGHRS and CDR2 YFSETQ. The CDR3 has 15 amino acids. Deletions cut 4 bases from V and 0 bases from J, with 10 bases between. CDR3 protein: CASSAGTTNTGELFF. Here the CDR3 DNA reads TGCGCCAGCAGCGCCGGGACAACGAACACCGGGGAGCTGTTTTTT.

Turning to this clonotype: Mismatch with germline at one junction end may stem from a read error. V usage is TRBV7-9 and J usage is TRBJ1-6; tentatively, D is TRBD1 (5 bases). The CDR3 sequence is 15 residues long. Germline CDR1 SEHNR, CDR2 FQNEAQ (reference sequence). Written as DNA, the CDR3 is TGTGCCAGCAGCCTACGGGGGGTTGGGAATTCACCCCTACACTTT. Protein sequence: CASSLRGVGNSPLHF.

This clonotype was counted many times. The V and J genes are TRBV9 and TRBJ2-3, with D possibly TRBD1 on 5 matching bases. The CDR3 covers 15 residues. Trimming took 1 base from V and 2 from J, leaving 11 bases between them. Germline CDR1 and CDR2: SGDLS and YYNGEE. CDR3 in amino acids: CASSVSVRDTDTQYF. The DNA for the CDR3 is TGTGCCAGCAGCGTAAGTGTCAGGGACACAGATACGCAGTATTTT.

There are many counts of this clonotype. The chain joins TRBV12-3 or TRBV12-4 to TRBJ2-3, with D perhaps TRBD1 (6 bases). The CDR3 loop spans 15 amino acids. Trimming stripped 7 bases from V and 1 base from J, with 15 bases between. As DNA, the CDR3 is TGTGCCAGCAACAACCCTAGACAGGGCACAGATACGCAGTATTTT. It is translated as CASNNPRQGTDTQYF.